The T cell receptor beta chain under discussion was sequenced for a study of blood T cell repertoires in COVID-19 (dated by TCRdb to the early 2020s). The study in broad terms: For ImmuneRACE Cohort 3, a participant was defined as recovered based on two consecutive negative NP/OP PCR tests, clearance by a healthcare professional, or resolution of symptoms. The dataset comprised deeply sampled blood TCRbeta repertoires from subjects exposed to, actively infected with, or recovered from COVID-19. Sample metadata almost always included a de-identified subject ID, COVID-19 status, age in years and sex. Samples covering the acute and convalescent phases of COVID-19 were provided by collaborators in the United States, Italy and Spain. The repertoires were released in a freely available public database intended as a resource for research on the immune response to SARS-CoV-2. The material from the prospective study consisted of cDNA or gDNA derived from T cells, B-cell-depleted T cells, or PBMCs. Where available, HLA class I and class II types were obtained from metadata supplied by the sample provider rather than from assay-based typing. Samples came from the ongoing ImmuneRACE study (first 160 participants) plus 1,254 subjects from 6 global collaborators. On the study overall, not on this receptor specifically: How much clinical and demographic metadata was included differed by source and by participant, and the metadata was provided uncurated.

TCRbeta CDR3 regions were amplified from genomic DNA using the immunoSEQ Assay, a bias-controlled multiplex PCR. As for the authors' bioinformatics: Within the assay, amplification of reference gene primers was used to estimate how many nucleated cells each sample contained. To quantify the absolute abundance of each unique TCRbeta CDR3 rearrangement, sequence reads were collapsed and filtered. For each sample, productive Simpson clonality was calculated by taking the square root of Simpson's diversity index across productive rearrangements. Sourced from immuneACCESS, this table was stored by TCRdb with only in-frame sequences that have V and J called. A share of the clones is absent; for the studies checked, an unresolved V gene accounts for under half, and the remainder has no known explanation. For V, J and clone size, that table is used; D and trimming come from the DNA. This sample holds about 210,000 clones; about nine tenths were observed only once. Around 7% of the sample is held by the ten biggest clonotypes.

Cut back by 4 bases and 0 bases, the V and J ends lie 16 bases apart. There are 17 amino acids in the CDR3, from cysteine to phenylalanine inclusive. Kept here is only the CDR3 DNA, which spans 51 bases and is read in frame from base 1. As encoded in the germline V gene (reference sequence), CDR1 is SGHNT while CDR2 is YYREEE. Participants in the prospective study were aged roughly 18 to 100 years, lived in over 20 United States geographic areas, and enrolled through a virtual design. In the prospective study, cohorts were assigned on the basis of participant-reported clinical history obtained from a screening survey and a study questionnaire. Each participant in the prospective study had whole blood, serum and a nasopharyngeal or oropharyngeal swab collected by mobile phlebotomists. Prospective study participants could optionally give additional blood draws and questionnaires over an approximately two-month period. Blood samples from the prospective study were shipped frozen or at room temperature prior to DNA extraction.

On this clone itself: Its antigen has not been determined. No much larger clone is present one base from it, and per-base qualities are unavailable.

The chain joins TRBV5-4 to TRBJ2-2; the D gene is perhaps TRBD2, from 5 matching bases. This clonotype was obtained from a man aged 25 to 45 in a cohort exposed to, infected with or recovered from COVID-19 (not recorded which). Material for sequencing was PBMCs or T cells enriched from blood (not recorded which). The CDR3 is CASSPPLRGPNTGELFF. The nucleotide sequence is TGTGCCAGCAGCCCCCCCCTACGGGGTCCGAACACCGGGGAGCTGTTTTTT.